This note documents a single T cell receptor (beta chain) sequence. The data originate from a study of blood T cell repertoires in COVID-19. Study-level information: Acute and convalescent COVID-19 samples came from the United States, Italy and Spain.

Original processing methods: Scientists estimated how many nucleated cells there were by amplifying reference gene primers. Clones were read by immunoSEQ multiplex PCR, and TCRdb kept only the in-frame ones, dropping some. For V, J and clone size, that table is used; D and trimming come from the DNA. The sample has about 120,000 clones, approximately 90% seen once. Germline values: CDR1 SGHNT, CDR2 YYREEE (reference sequence). V lost 2 bases and J lost 6; bases outside the gene matches: 9. There are 15 residues in the CDR3. The sequencing input was peripheral blood. The receptor's source is a woman between 45 and 60 years old with acute or convalescent COVID-19. The gene calls are TRBV5-4 and TRBJ2-7; the match to TRBD1 covers 9 bases. The CDR3 DNA is TGTGCCAGCAGCTTTTTGGACAGGGGAGTCAGCGAGCAGTACTTC. Protein sequence: CASSFLDRGVSEQYF.